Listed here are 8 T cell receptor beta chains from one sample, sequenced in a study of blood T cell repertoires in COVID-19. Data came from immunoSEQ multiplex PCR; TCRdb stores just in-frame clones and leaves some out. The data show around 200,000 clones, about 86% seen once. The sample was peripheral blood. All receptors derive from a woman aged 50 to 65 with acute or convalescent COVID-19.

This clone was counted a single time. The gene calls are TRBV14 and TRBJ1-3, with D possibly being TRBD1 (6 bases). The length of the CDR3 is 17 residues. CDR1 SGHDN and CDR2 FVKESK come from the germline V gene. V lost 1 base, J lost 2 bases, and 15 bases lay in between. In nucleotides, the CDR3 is TGTGCCAGCAGCCAAGGAAGCGGGGACATAGCTGGAAACACCATATATTTT. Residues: CASSQGSGDIAGNTIYF.

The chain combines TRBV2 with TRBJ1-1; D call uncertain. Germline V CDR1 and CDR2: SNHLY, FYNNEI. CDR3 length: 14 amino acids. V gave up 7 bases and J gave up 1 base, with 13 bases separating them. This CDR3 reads CASNPGWQNTEAFF. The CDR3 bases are TGTGCCAGCAATCCCGGGTGGCAGAACACTGAAGCTTTCTTT.

CDR3 sequence reads: CASSLRTGDTGELFF. Written as DNA, the CDR3 is TGTGCCAGCAGCTTACGAACAGGGGACACCGGGGAGCTGTTTTTT. The J gene is TRBJ2-2, the V gene TRBV11-2, with TRBD1 matching 7 bases. CDR3 length equals 15 residues. V lost 2 bases, J lost 3 bases, and 3 bases stayed unmatched. Germline V CDR1 and CDR2: SGHAT, FQNNGV.

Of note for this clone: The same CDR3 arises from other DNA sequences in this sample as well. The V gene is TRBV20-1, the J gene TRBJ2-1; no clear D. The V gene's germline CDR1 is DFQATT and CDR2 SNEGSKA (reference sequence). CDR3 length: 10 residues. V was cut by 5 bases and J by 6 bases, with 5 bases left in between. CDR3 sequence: CSALRNEQFF. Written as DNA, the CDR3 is TGCAGTGCTCTCCGCAATGAGCAGTTCTTC.

The CDR3 is CASSQIGSDYEQYF. The CDR3 DNA is TGTGCCAGCAGCCAGATCGGGAGTGACTACGAGCAGTACTTC. The chain recombines TRBV7-9 with TRBJ2-7; D may be TRBD2 (6 bases). This CDR3 is built from 14 residues. Germline V gene lookup returns CDR1 SEHNR and CDR2 FQNEAQ (reference sequence). V lost 5 bases, J lost 3 bases, and 14 bases lay in between.

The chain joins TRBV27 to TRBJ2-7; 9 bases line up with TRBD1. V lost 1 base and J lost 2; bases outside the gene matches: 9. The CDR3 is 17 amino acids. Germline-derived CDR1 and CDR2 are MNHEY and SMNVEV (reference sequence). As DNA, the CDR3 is TGTGCCAGCAGTTTATGGGTAAGGACAGGGGAAACCTACGAGCAGTACTTC. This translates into CASSLWVRTGETYEQYF.

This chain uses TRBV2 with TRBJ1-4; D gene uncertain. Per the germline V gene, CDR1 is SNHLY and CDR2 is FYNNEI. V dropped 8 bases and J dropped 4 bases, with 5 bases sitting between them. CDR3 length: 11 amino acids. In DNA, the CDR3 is TGTGCCAGCTTCGGTAATGAAAAACTGTTTTTT. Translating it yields CASFGNEKLFF.

The CDR3 sequence is CASSLGPRGNQPQHF. The CDR3 nucleotides read TGTGCCAGCAGCTTGGGGCCGAGGGGCAATCAGCCCCAGCATTTT. The chain carries TRBV5-5 and TRBJ1-5; D is unclear. The CDR3 length is 15 residues. Germline CDR1 is SGHKS and CDR2 is YYEKEE (reference sequence). With 0 bases removed from V and 2 bases from J, the gap between germline ends came to 9 bases.